The 10 T cell receptor beta chains listed next were all sequenced from one sample in a study of blood T cell repertoires in COVID-19. Repertoires were generated with immunoSEQ multiplex PCR, while TCRdb's copy carries only in-frame clones and drops some. The repertoire holds approximately 190,000 clones, with 84% as singletons. The specimen sequenced was PBMCs or T cells enriched from blood (not recorded which). The receptor set was obtained from a woman in her twenties or thirties who had been exposed to COVID-19.

The rearrangement joins TRBV6-6 to TRBJ2-5; no reliable D call. Per germline, CDR1 MNHNY and CDR2 SVGAGI (reference sequence). Trimming shortened V by 0 bases and J by 5 bases, and 13 bases separated the two germline ends. There are 15 residues in the CDR3. The CDR3 sequence: CASSYSPGEYETQYF. In DNA form, the CDR3 reads TGTGCCAGCAGTTACTCGCCTGGAGAGTACGAGACCCAGTACTTC.

V is TRBV3-1 (or the pseudogene TRBV3-2) and J is TRBJ2-1; 7 nucleotides align to TRBD2. Germline CDR1 LGHDT, CDR2 YNNKEL (reference sequence). The V gene end was trimmed by 0 bases and the J gene end by 5 bases; junction bases not matched to a gene: 7. The CDR3 spans 16 residues. As DNA, the CDR3 is TGTGCCAGCAGCCAAGATTGGGCTAGCGGTAACAATGAGCAGTTCTTC. Translated: CASSQDWASGNNEQFF.

The chain combines TRBV25-1 with TRBJ1-1; TRBD1 might be the D (5 bases). This CDR3 is built from 14 residues. Germline loops: CDR1 MGHDK, CDR2 SYGVNS. The V end lost 9 bases, the J end lost 5 bases, and 19 bases lay between the germline ends. The CDR3 region is CASTEWGGGTEAFF. CDR3 in DNA: TGTGCCAGTACCGAATGGGGGGGAGGGACTGAAGCTTTCTTT. Combining the CDR3 with reference TRBV25-1 and TRBJ1-1 gives the whole variable domain EADIYQTPRYLVIGTGKKITLECSQTMGHDKMYWYQQDPGMELHLIHYSYGVNSTEKGDLSSESTVSRIRTEHFPLTLESARPSHTSQYLCASTEWGGGTEAFFGQGTRLTVV.

The chain recombines TRBV5-4 with TRBJ2-7; TRBD2 matches at 16 bases. V was pared by 4 bases and J by 4 bases, with 2 bases of the junction left unmatched. Germline V lookup: CDR1 SGHNT, CDR2 YYREEE (reference sequence). The CDR3 has 15 residues. The CDR3 bases are TGTGCCAGCAGCCTGGGACTAGCGGGGGGGTACGAGCAGTACTTC. As protein: CASSLGLAGGYEQYF.

This rearrangement joins TRBV30 to TRBJ2-6, with TRBD1 matching over 9 bases. CDR1 is GTSNPN and CDR2 is SVGIG in the germline V gene (reference sequence). J was trimmed by 4 bases and V by 8 bases; bases with no gene match: 15. This CDR3 has 17 residues. Written as DNA, the CDR3 is TGTGCCCAACAATTCCGGGACAGGGTGACCGGGGCCAACGTCCTGACTTTC. Protein sequence: CAQQFRDRVTGANVLTF.

The chain recombines TRBV19 with TRBJ1-2; the D is unclear. The CDR3 spans 14 residues. The V and J ends lost 8 bases and 6 bases respectively, with 19 bases between them. Per germline, CDR1 LNHDA and CDR2 SQIVND (reference sequence). The CDR3 sequence: CASLPPTRNHGYTF. The CDR3 nucleotides read TGTGCCAGTCTTCCCCCGACGAGGAATCATGGCTACACCTTC.

The rearrangement joins TRBV3-1 (or the pseudogene TRBV3-2) to TRBJ1-6; D gene ambiguous. Deletions cut 0 bases from V and 0 bases from J, with 6 bases between. CDR3 length equals 16 residues. Germline CDR1 reads LGHDT; CDR2 reads YNNKEL (reference sequence). As DNA, the CDR3 is TGTGCCAGCAGCCAAGACGTCCTCTCCTATAATTCACCCCTCCACTTT. Its protein product is CASSQDVLSYNSPLHF.

The chain combines TRBV11-2 with TRBJ2-7; 10 nucleotides agree with TRBD2. Germline values: CDR1 SGHAT, CDR2 FQNNGV. V shed 7 bases, J shed 2 bases, and the junction held 2 bases outside the gene matches. The CDR3 loop spans 13 amino acids. CDR3 amino acids: CASTTSGAYEQYF. CDR3 nucleotides: TGTGCCAGCACAACTAGCGGGGCCTACGAGCAGTACTTC.

This clone was observed once. This chain connects TRBV30 to TRBJ2-3; 9 positions agree with TRBD2. This CDR3 spans 14 amino acids. CDR1 is GTSNPN and CDR2 is SVGIG in the germline V gene (reference sequence). V shed 2 bases, J shed 6 bases, and the junction held 6 bases outside the gene matches. CDR3 region: CAWSTLAGIDTQYF. CDR3 coding DNA: TGTGCCTGGAGTACGCTAGCGGGGATCGATACGCAGTATTTT.

V usage is TRBV4-1 and J usage is TRBJ1-5; 7 positions match TRBD1. CDR3 length: 13 amino acids. Looked up from germline, CDR1 is MGHRA and CDR2 is YSYEKL. V trimming: 1 base; J trimming: 6 bases; junction bases outside the gene matches: 0. The CDR3 bases are TGCGCCAGCAGCCAAGCAGGGGGTCAGCCCCAGCATTTT. It yields the protein CASSQAGGQPQHF.